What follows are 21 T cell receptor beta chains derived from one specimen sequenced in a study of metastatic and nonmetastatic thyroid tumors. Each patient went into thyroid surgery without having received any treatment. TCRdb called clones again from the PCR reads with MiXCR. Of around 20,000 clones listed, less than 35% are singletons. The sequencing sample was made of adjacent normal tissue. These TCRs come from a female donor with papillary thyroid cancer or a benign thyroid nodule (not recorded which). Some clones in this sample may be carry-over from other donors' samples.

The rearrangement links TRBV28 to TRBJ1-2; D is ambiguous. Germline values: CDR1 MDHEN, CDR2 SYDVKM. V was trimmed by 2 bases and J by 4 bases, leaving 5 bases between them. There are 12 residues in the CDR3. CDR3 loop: CASSLDTYGYTF. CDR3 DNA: TGTGCCAGCAGTTTAGACACCTATGGCTACACCTTC.

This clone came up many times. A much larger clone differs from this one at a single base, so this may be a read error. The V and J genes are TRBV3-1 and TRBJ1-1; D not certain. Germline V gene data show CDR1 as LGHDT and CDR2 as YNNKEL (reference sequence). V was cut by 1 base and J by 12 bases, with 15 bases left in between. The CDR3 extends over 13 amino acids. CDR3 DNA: TGTGCCAGCAGCCAAGGGCGGCTGCTTAGGACTTTCTTT. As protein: CASSQGRLLRTFF. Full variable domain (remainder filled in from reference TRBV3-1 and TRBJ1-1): DTAVSQTPKYLVTQMGNDKSIKCEQNLGHDTMYWYKQDSKKFLKIMFSYNNKELIINETVPNRFSPKSPDKAHLNLHINSLELGDSAVYFCASSQGRLLRTFFGQGTRLTVV.

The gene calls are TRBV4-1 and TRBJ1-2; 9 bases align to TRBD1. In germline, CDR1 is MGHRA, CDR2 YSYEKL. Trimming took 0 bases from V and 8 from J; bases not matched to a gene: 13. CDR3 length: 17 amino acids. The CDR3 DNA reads TGCGCCAGCAGCCAAGATCGGGGAACAGGGGGCGCAGGCGGCTACACCTTC. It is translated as CASSQDRGTGGAGGYTF.

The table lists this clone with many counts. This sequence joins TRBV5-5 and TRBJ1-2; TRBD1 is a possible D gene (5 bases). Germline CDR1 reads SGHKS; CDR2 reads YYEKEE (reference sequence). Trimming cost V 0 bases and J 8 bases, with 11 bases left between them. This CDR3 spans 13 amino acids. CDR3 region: CASSLAPGKGYTF. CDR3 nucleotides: TGTGCCAGCAGCTTGGCCCCAGGGAAGGGCTACACCTTC.

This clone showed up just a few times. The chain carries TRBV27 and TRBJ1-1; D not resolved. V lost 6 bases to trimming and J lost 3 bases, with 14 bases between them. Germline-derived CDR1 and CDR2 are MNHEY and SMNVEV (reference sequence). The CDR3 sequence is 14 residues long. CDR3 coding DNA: TGTGCCAGCAGCTTAGCCAGTAAGGACACTGAAGCTTTCTTT. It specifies CASSLASKDTEAFF.

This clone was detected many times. The DNA of the CDR3 is TGTGCCAGCAGCTTTCCAGGGGAAGAGACCCAGTACTTC. This codes for CASSFPGEETQYF. V gene TRBV5-6 combines with J gene TRBJ2-5; possible D gene TRBD1, 6 bases. Trimming cost V 2 bases and J 3 bases, with 8 bases left between them. Germline V lookup: CDR1 SGHDT, CDR2 YYEEEE. This CDR3 has 13 amino acids.

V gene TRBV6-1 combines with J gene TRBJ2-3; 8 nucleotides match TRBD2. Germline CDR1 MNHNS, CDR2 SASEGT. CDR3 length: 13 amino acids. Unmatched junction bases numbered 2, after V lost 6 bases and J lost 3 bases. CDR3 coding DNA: TGTGCCAGCAGCCGGGGGGGGACAGATACGCAGTATTTT. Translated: CASSRGGTDTQYF.

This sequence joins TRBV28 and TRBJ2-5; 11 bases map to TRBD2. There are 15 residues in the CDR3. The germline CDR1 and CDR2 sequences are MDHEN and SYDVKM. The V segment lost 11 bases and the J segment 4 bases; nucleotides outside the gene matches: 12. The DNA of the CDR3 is TGTGCCGCACACGAACTAGCGGGAGCGAGAGAGACCCAGTACTTC. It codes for CAAHELAGARETQYF.

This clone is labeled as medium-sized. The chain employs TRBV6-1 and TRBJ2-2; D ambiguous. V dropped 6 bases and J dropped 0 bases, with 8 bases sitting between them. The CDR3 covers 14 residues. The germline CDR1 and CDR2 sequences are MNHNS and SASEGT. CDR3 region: CASSKFSNTGELFF. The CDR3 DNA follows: TGTGCCAGCAGCAAATTTTCGAACACCGGGGAGCTGTTTTTT.

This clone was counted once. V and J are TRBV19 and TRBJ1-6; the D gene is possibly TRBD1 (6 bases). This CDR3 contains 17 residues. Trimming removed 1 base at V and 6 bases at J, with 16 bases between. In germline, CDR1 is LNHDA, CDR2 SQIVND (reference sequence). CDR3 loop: CASSIGGGGPANSPLHF. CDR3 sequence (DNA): TGTGCCAGTAGTATAGGAGGGGGGGGACCGGCTAATTCACCCCTCCACTTT.

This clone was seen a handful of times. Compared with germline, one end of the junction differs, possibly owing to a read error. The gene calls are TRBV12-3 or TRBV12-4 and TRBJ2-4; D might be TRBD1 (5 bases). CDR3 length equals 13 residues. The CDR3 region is CDSRSGNRDNQYF. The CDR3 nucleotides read TGTGACAGCAGGTCAGGGAATCGAGACAATCAGTACTTC.

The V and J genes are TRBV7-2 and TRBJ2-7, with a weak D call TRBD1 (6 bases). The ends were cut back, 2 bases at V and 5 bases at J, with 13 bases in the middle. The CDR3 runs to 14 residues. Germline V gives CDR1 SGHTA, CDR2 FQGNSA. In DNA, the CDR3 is TGTGCCAGCAGCTTAACAGGGATGGGGGACGAGCAGTACTTC. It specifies CASSLTGMGDEQYF.

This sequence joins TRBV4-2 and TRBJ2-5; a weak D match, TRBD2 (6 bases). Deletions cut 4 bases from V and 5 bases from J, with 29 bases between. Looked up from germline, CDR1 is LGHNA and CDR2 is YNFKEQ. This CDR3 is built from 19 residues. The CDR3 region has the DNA TGTGCCAGCAGCCTAGAAGGGGCTTGGGGCGGGGAGCAGGAGGAGACCCAGTACTTC. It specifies CASSLEGAWGGEQEETQYF.

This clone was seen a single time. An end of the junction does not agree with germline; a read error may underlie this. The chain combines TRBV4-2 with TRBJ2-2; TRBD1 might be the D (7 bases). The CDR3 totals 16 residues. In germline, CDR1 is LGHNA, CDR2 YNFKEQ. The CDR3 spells CASSQVGQGEGGELVF. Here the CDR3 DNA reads TGTGCCAGCAGCCAAGTCGGGCAGGGGGAAGGCGGGGAGCTGGTTTTT.

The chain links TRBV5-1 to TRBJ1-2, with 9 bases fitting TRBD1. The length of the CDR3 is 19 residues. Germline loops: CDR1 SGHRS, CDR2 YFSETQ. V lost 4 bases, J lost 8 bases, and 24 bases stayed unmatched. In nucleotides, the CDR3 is TGCGCCAGCAGCCTGGATGCTCGGGACAGGGAAGCAACTCTGAACGGCTACACCTTC. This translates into CASSLDARDREATLNGYTF.

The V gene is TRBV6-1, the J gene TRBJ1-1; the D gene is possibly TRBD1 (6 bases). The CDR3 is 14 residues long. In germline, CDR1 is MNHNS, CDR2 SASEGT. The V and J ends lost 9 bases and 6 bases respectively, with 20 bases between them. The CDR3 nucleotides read TGTGCCAGTACGAGGGAAACGGGGGCGTCTGAAGCTTTCTTT. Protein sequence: CASTRETGASEAFF.

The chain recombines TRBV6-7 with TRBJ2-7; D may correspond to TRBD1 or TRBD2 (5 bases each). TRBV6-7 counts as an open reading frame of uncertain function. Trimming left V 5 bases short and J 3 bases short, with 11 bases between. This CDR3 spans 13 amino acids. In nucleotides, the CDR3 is TGTGCCAGCAGTGCCGGGGCATTCTACGAGCAGTACTTC. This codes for CASSAGAFYEQYF.

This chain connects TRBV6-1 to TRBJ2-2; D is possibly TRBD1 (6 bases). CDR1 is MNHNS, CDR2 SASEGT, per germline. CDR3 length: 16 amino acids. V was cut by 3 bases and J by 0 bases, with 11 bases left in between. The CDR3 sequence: CASSDVRGSNTGELFF. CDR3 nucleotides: TGTGCCAGCAGTGACGTCAGGGGCTCGAACACCGGGGAGCTGTTTTTT.

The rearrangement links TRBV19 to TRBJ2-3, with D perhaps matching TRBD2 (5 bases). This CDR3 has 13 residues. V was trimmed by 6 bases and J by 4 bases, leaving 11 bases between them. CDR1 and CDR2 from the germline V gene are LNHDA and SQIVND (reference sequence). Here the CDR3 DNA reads TGTGCCAGTAGCCGCGGAGGAGCAGATACGCAGTATTTT. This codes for CASSRGGADTQYF.

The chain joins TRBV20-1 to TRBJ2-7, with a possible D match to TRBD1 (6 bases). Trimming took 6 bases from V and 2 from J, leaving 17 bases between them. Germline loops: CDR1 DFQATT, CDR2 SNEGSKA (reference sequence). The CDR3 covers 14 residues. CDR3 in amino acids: CSARGAGDTYEQYF. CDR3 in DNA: TGCAGTGCCCGAGGGGCAGGGGACACCTACGAGCAGTACTTC.

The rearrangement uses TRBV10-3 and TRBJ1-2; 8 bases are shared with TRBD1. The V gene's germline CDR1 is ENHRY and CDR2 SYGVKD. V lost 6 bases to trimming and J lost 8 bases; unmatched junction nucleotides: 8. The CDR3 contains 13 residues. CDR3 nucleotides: TGTGCCATCAGGGGACAGGCTCGAGAGGGCTACACCTTC. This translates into CAIRGQAREGYTF.